Listed here are 18 T cell receptor beta chains from one sample, sequenced in a study of shared clonotypes between healthy human individuals. This table comes from immunoSEQ multiplex PCR, and its TCRdb copy is limited to in-frame clones, with some not included. The sample includes approximately 1.4 million clones, 95% to 99% of them seen just once. Specimen: naive CD4+ T cells sorted from blood. This sample's subset: CD45RA+ positively selected. All receptors derive from a man in his thirties or forties in good health.

The chain employs TRBV7-8 and TRBJ2-5; the D call may be TRBD1 or TRBD2 (5 bases each). The germline V gene encodes CDR1 SGHVS and CDR2 FQNEAQ. The V end lost 5 bases, the J end lost 4 bases, and 14 bases lay between the germline ends. This CDR3 has 14 residues. CDR3 nucleotides: TGTGCCAGCAGCAGAGGGACGGCCGCAGAGACCCAGTACTTC. As protein: CASSRGTAAETQYF.

V gene TRBV11-3 combines with J gene TRBJ2-2; no firm D call. V lost 3 bases and J lost 5, with 10 bases in between. This CDR3 spans 14 amino acids. Germline V gene sequence: CDR1 SGHNT, CDR2 YENEEA. The CDR3 sequence: CASSLTTQTGELFF. The CDR3 DNA reads TGTGCCAGCAGCTTGACCACTCAAACCGGGGAGCTGTTTTTT.

This chain connects TRBV18 to TRBJ1-5, with D possibly matching TRBD1 (6 bases). V lost 3 bases and J lost 0, with 18 bases in between. Germline CDR1 and CDR2: KGHSH and LQKENI. The CDR3 consists of 18 residues. The CDR3 loop is CASSPGGGGSYSNQPQHF. The CDR3 DNA follows: TGTGCCAGCTCACCGGGCGGTGGGGGCAGCTATAGCAATCAGCCCCAGCATTTT.

The chain couples TRBV7-9 to TRBJ2-1, with 9 bases lining up with TRBD1. CDR3 length: 15 amino acids. V was clipped by 4 bases and J by 4 bases; unmatched bases: 5. Germline-derived CDR1 and CDR2 are SEHNR and FQNEAQ (reference sequence). The CDR3 bases are TGTGCCAGCAGCTCCTACAGGGGGCGATACAATGAGCAGTTCTTC. The encoded protein is CASSSYRGRYNEQFF.

V and J are TRBV6-1 and TRBJ2-5; TRBD1 agrees at 9 bases. From germline, CDR1 is MNHNS and CDR2 SASEGT. J gave up 5 bases and V 8 bases, and 6 bases lay outside the gene matches. The CDR3 runs to 13 residues. CDR3 in amino acids: CASRDRVVETQYF. The CDR3 DNA is TGTGCCAGCCGGGACAGGGTGGTTGAGACCCAGTACTTC.

Notes on this clone: Other DNA sequences in the sample encode the same CDR3. V gene TRBV11-2 combines with J gene TRBJ1-5; D not resolved. V was shortened by 1 base and J by 6 bases, with 7 bases between the two germline ends. Germline assignment: CDR1 SGHAT and CDR2 FQNNGV. This CDR3 region has 13 residues. CDR3 in DNA: TGTGCCAGCAGCTTAGGGGTTGGTCAGCCCCAGCATTTT. Translation gives CASSLGVGQPQHF. Filled out from reference TRBV11-2 and TRBJ1-5, the complete variable domain reads EAGVAQSPRYKIIEKRQSVAFWCNPISGHATLYWYQQILGQGPKLLIQFQNNGVVDDSQLPKDRFSAERLKGVDSTLKIQPAKLEDSAVYLCASSLGVGQPQHFGDGTRLSIL.

The genes are TRBV2 and TRBJ2-7; D remains unclear. V dropped 6 bases and J dropped 4 bases, with 13 bases sitting between them. Germline-derived CDR1 and CDR2 are SNHLY and FYNNEI. CDR3 length: 13 residues. CDR3: CASSFRRRYEQYF. The CDR3 region has the DNA TGTGCCAGCAGCTTCCGACGACGGTACGAGCAGTACTTC.

The chain recombines TRBV5-5 with TRBJ1-4; 7 bases align to TRBD1. After removal of 0 bases from V and 8 bases from J, the junction contained 4 bases not matched to a gene. Germline values: CDR1 SGHKS, CDR2 YYEKEE (reference sequence). This CDR3 has 14 amino acids. This chain's CDR3 is CASSLDRGREKLFF. Written as DNA, the CDR3 is TGTGCCAGCAGCTTGGACAGGGGACGGGAAAAACTGTTTTTT. Based on the CDR3 plus reference TRBV5-5 and TRBJ1-4, the full variable domain is DAGVTQSPTHLIKTRGQQVTLRCSPISGHKSVSWYQQVLGQGPQFIFQYYEKEERGRGNFPDRFSARQFPNYSSELNVNALLLGDSALYLCASSLDRGREKLFFGSGTQLSVL.

This clone has just one count. The rearrangement joins TRBV15 to TRBJ1-3, with TRBD1 as a possible D gene (5 bases). V lost 1 base and J 0 bases, leaving 7 bases between the germline ends. CDR1 is LNHNV, CDR2 YYDKDF, per germline (reference sequence). The CDR3 spans 15 residues. Here the CDR3 reads CATSRGGASGNTIYF. The CDR3 nucleotides read TGTGCCACCAGCAGAGGAGGGGCCTCTGGAAACACCATATATTTT.

The V call is TRBV5-4, the J call TRBJ2-1; 10 nucleotides match TRBD2. The CDR3 is 15 residues long. The germline V gene encodes CDR1 SGHNT and CDR2 YYREEE (reference sequence). V lost 1 base and J lost 6; bases outside the gene matches: 4. In nucleotides, the CDR3 is TGTGCCAGCAGCTTGAGCCTAGCGGGGGCCAATGAGCAGTTCTTC. Amino acid sequence: CASSLSLAGANEQFF. The full variable domain, in which reference TRBV5-4 and TRBJ2-1 provide the parts outside the CDR3, is ETGVTQSPTHLIKTRGQQVTLRCSSQSGHNTVSWYQQALGQGPQFIFQYYREEENGRGNFPPRFSGLQFPNYSSELNVNALELDDSALYLCASSLSLAGANEQFFGPGTRLTVL.

This CDR3 reads CASSEREDQPQHF. In DNA, the CDR3 is TGCGCCAGCAGTGAGCGGGAGGATCAGCCCCAGCATTTT. This chain joins TRBV10-2 and TRBJ1-5, with D unresolved. The CDR3 length is 13 residues. CDR1 WSHSY and CDR2 SAAADI come from the germline V gene. Trimming stripped 2 bases from V and 5 bases from J, with 7 bases between.

This chain connects TRBV7-2 to TRBJ2-7; D not certain. Germline V CDR1 and CDR2: SGHTA, FQGNSA. V was shortened by 1 base and J by 1 base, with 11 bases between the two germline ends. This CDR3 is built from 15 residues. The CDR3 DNA reads as TGTGCCAGCAGCTTAGGGGCCGTCTTATCCTACGAGCAGTACTTC. Translating it yields CASSLGAVLSYEQYF. The entire variable domain, with the rest obtained from reference TRBV7-2 and TRBJ2-7, is as follows: GAGVSQSPSNKVTEKGKDVELRCDPISGHTALYWYRQSLGQGLEFLIYFQGNSAPDKSGLPSDRFSAERTGGSVSTLTIQRTQQEDSAVYLCASSLGAVLSYEQYFGPGTRLTVT.

The chain has TRBV30 and TRBJ1-3; D uncertain. V lost 2 bases and J lost 0, with 11 bases in between. This CDR3 contains 15 residues. Germline lookup yields CDR1 GTSNPN and CDR2 SVGIG (reference sequence). The CDR3 DNA sequence: TGTGCCTGGAGTCTACGTCGGGCCTCTGGAAACACCATATATTTT. It specifies CAWSLRRASGNTIYF.

This sequence joins TRBV10-3 and TRBJ1-5; no clear D. V was cut by 4 bases and J by 1 base, with 11 bases left in between. CDR3 length: 15 amino acids. In germline, CDR1 is ENHRY, CDR2 SYGVKD. CDR3 in amino acids: CAISASGGSNQPQHF. The CDR3 coding sequence is TGTGCCATCAGTGCCTCCGGTGGAAGCAATCAGCCCCAGCATTTT.

The V call is TRBV5-1, the J call TRBJ1-1, with 8 bases lining up with TRBD1. The CDR3 spans 14 residues. Germline V gene data show CDR1 as SGHRS and CDR2 as YFSETQ. The J segment lost 4 bases and the V segment lost 4 bases, leaving 6 bases of the junction unmatched. CDR3 DNA: TGCGCCAGCAGCAGTCCAGGGGGCGGCACTGAAGCTTTCTTT. This encodes CASSSPGGGTEAFF.

This sequence joins TRBV5-6 and TRBJ2-5; D is undetermined. The CDR3 consists of 13 residues. The V gene's germline CDR1 is SGHDT and CDR2 YYEEEE. Trimming left V 7 bases short and J 5 bases short, with 15 bases between. The CDR3 bases are TGTGCCAGCTCTGGGTTTATGGGTGAGACCCAGTACTTC. Translated, it gives CASSGFMGETQYF.

This clone has a single count. Other DNA sequences in the same sample also yield this CDR3. The chain links TRBV7-2 to TRBJ1-1, with D hard to call. Trimming pared 3 bases from V and 5 bases from J, leaving 7 bases between. This CDR3 has 12 amino acids. Looked up from germline, CDR1 is SGHTA and CDR2 is FQGNSA. The CDR3: CASSFLGTEAFF. The CDR3 DNA sequence: TGTGCCAGCAGCTTTTTAGGTACTGAAGCTTTCTTT.

The J gene is TRBJ2-4, the V gene TRBV7-8, with 8 positions matching TRBD2. Trimming took 4 bases from V and 3 from J; bases not matched to a gene: 8. This CDR3 is 16 amino acids long. Per the germline V gene, CDR1 is SGHVS and CDR2 is FQNEAQ. As DNA, the CDR3 is TGTGCCAGCAGCTCCTCGGGAGGGTTGGTCAAAAACATTCAGTACTTC. Encoded protein: CASSSSGGLVKNIQYF.